Listed below are T cell receptor beta chains from one sample, sequenced in a study of Graves' ophthalmopathy and Graves' hyperthyroidism. Each CDR3 protein is one row after TCRdb ran MiXCR on the multiplex PCR reads. Seen here are about 210,000 distinct CDR3 sequences, approximately 29% observed once, and the top ten hold about 8.2%. The sequencing sample was made of peripheral blood. Receptors originate from a man aged 50-59 years with Graves' ophthalmopathy. Both conserved end residues are part of each CDR3. D genes are given only for firm matches. Clone sizes are given selectively: once, few, many, or a class where the clone is expanded.

clone_size	j_call	d_call	v_call	cdr3_nt	cdr3_aa
NA	TRBJ2-5	NA	TRBV6-1	TGTGCCAGCAGCCCCCAGGGTTGGGAGACCCAGTACTTC	CASSPQGWETQYF
NA	TRBJ1-2	TRBD1	TRBV6-1	TGTGCCAGCACTCTGGGACAGAACTATGGCTACACCTTC	CASTLGQNYGYTF
NA	TRBJ1-5	NA	TRBV28	TGTGCCAGCAGTTTATTTTTTGGGTACTATAGCAATCAGCCCCAGCATTTT	CASSLFFGYYSNQPQHF
many	TRBJ2-7	NA	TRBV11-2	TGTGCCAGCAGCTTCCGGGACGGAACCTACGAGCAGTACTTC	CASSFRDGTYEQYF
many	TRBJ1-1	NA	TRBV15	TGTGCCACCAGCCGGGGGGCATTCGAAGAAGCTTTCTTT	CATSRGAFEEAFF
NA	TRBJ2-7	NA	TRBV7-8	TGTGCCAGCAGCTTAGTTGGCGGGTTCAACTACGAGCAGTACTTC	CASSLVGGFNYEQYF
many	TRBJ1-5	NA	TRBV6-1	TGTGCCAGCAGTGAATTTCGGGAGTATAGCAATCAGCCCCAGCATTTT	CASSEFREYSNQPQHF
NA	TRBJ2-7	TRBD1	TRBV6-2/TRBV6-3	TGTGCCAGCAGCCCGCGAGGACAGGTCTACGAGCAGTACTTC	CASSPRGQVYEQYF
many	TRBJ2-5	NA	TRBV7-9	TGTGCCAGCAGCTTCCAGGACCAAGAGACCCAGTACTTC	CASSFQDQETQYF
many	TRBJ2-7	NA	TRBV4-1	TGCGCCAGCAGCCAAGCCTCGAACTACGAGCAGTACTTC	CASSQASNYEQYF
many	TRBJ1-5	NA	TRBV19	TGTGCCAGTAGTATAGAGAGTGATCAGCCCCAGCATTTT	CASSIESDQPQHF
many	TRBJ1-1	NA	TRBV5-6	TGTGCCAGCAGCACTATCCGGGGGGCCTACACTGAAGCTTTCTTT	CASSTIRGAYTEAFF
NA	TRBJ2-2	NA	TRBV20-1	TGCAGTGCTAGCCCGCATACTAGCCCGAGGACCGGGGAGCTGTTTTTT	CSASPHTSPRTGELFF
NA	TRBJ1-2	NA	TRBV20-1	TGCAGTGCTAGTCCCGACAGTATCTATGGCTACACCTTC	CSASPDSIYGYTF
many	TRBJ2-5	TRBD1	TRBV27	TGTGCCAGCAGTTTAAAGTCCCCCCTGACAGGGGGCGCAGAGACCCAGTACTTC	CASSLKSPLTGGAETQYF
NA	TRBJ2-2	NA	TRBV6-2/TRBV6-3	TGTGCCAGCACTTCCGGGCCAAACACCGGGGAGCTGTTTTTT	CASTSGPNTGELFF
many	TRBJ2-4	NA	TRBV14	TGTGCCAGCAGCCAAGAAGGGTCAAACCTAGCCAAAAACATTCAGTACTTC	CASSQEGSNLAKNIQYF
NA	TRBJ1-6	NA	TRBV12-5	TGTGCTAGTGGTCAAGATAATTCACCCCTCCACTTT	CASGQDNSPLHF
many	TRBJ1-3	TRBD1	TRBV20-1	TGCAGTGCTAGAGGGGTGACAGGGGGCGCCTTTGGAAACACCATATATTTT	CSARGVTGGAFGNTIYF
NA	TRBJ2-4	TRBD2	TRBV27	TGTGCCAGCAGTTACCGACTAGCGGGAGGGAAGTTGTACTTC	CASSYRLAGGKLYF
many	TRBJ1-1	NA	TRBV28	TGTGCCAGCAGTTTACAACAGGTATCTGAAGCTTTCTTT	CASSLQQVSEAFF